The clone carrying this TCR beta chain was seen a single time. Its antigen is currently unknown. One entry per CDR3 protein, called by TCRdb with MiXCR from the reads. The repertoire holds about 52,000 distinct CDR3 sequences, with roughly 21% as singletons. This sample was taken from a study of T cell repertoires in cytomegalovirus infection. Study findings and constraints: There were HLA-C-restricted CMV-specific TCR beta clonotypes dominating the ex vivo response.

The clonotype comes from a human donor in good health (CMV status not recorded). Some clones in this sample may be carry-over from other donors' samples. The starting material was CD8+ T cells from cultured PBMCs, obtained from culture after CMV antigen stimulation.

The CDR3 protein is CASSLIGQGSSGANVLTF. The CDR3, as DNA: TGTGCCAGCAGCTTAATTGGACAGGGATCTTCTGGGGCCAACGTCCTGACTTTC. The V call is TRBV7-3, the J call TRBJ2-6; TRBD1 aligns across 8 bases. The germline V gene encodes CDR1 SGHTA and CDR2 FQGTGA. The CDR3 is 18 amino acids. J was trimmed by 1 base and V by 1 base; bases with no gene match: 6.